The TCR beta chain described here comes from a study of cytomegalovirus exposure and HLA in healthy donors. To note about this clone: The target antigen is unknown.

Whole-study results and caveats: Judged likely to be a sequencing artifact was a cluster of highly shared sequence variants.

Use of 60 Vbeta and 13 Jbeta primers characterized the PCR. TCRdb's copy holds only in-frame clones and misses some; the assay was immunoSEQ multiplex PCR. The repertoire holds 280,000 or so clones, with 85% to 90% as singletons. Sequenced sample: PBMCs. This TCR was sampled from a woman younger than 30 in good health and CMV-seronegative.

The CDR3 region has the DNA TGTGCCAGCGCTCCAGGGGCCGTTTACGAGCAGTACTTC. This gives the protein CASAPGAVYEQYF. This rearrangement joins TRBV6-5 to TRBJ2-7, with TRBD1 as a possible D gene (6 bases). The ends were cut back, 8 bases at V and 4 bases at J, with 15 bases in the middle. The germline gives CDR1 MNHEY, CDR2 SVGAGI. This CDR3 has 13 residues.